The 26 T cell receptor beta chains in this list originate from one sample, sequenced in a study of siplizumab effects on memory and regulatory T cells. Sequenced by immunoSEQ multiplex PCR; TCRdb stores in-frame clones only, minus some. The data hold 90,000 to 110,000 clones, with 93% observed a single time. The sample taken for sequencing was CD4+ T cells sorted from blood. Receptor source: a human donor in good health.

The rearrangement uses TRBV4-1 and TRBJ2-5; D may be TRBD1 or TRBD2 (5 bases each). Trimming removed 3 bases from V and 5 bases from J, with 10 bases in between. This CDR3 spans 13 amino acids. CDR1 MGHRA and CDR2 YSYEKL come from the germline V gene. Here the CDR3 reads CASSQWGKETQYF. As DNA, the CDR3 is TGCGCCAGCAGCCAGTGGGGGAAGGAGACCCAGTACTTC.

The chain joins TRBV5-6 to TRBJ2-7; D perhaps matches TRBD2 (5 bases). Trimming removed 0 bases at V and 7 bases at J, with 5 bases between. Germline lookup yields CDR1 SGHDT and CDR2 YYEEEE. The CDR3 is 11 amino acids. This CDR3 reads CASSLAGEQYF. Written as DNA, the CDR3 is TGTGCCAGCAGCTTGGCGGGGGAGCAGTACTTC.

The chain joins TRBV6-6 to TRBJ2-3; D remains unclear. Trimming pared 5 bases from V and 2 bases from J, leaving 2 bases between. The CDR3 has 11 amino acids. Germline lookup yields CDR1 MNHNY and CDR2 SVGAGI (reference sequence). The CDR3 region is CASSPTDTQYF. CDR3 coding DNA: TGTGCCAGCAGTCCCACAGATACGCAGTATTTT.

The chain recombines TRBV9 with TRBJ2-5, with 9 bases lining up with TRBD1. This CDR3 has 15 residues. The ends lost 3 bases at V and 4 bases at J; junction bases unmatched: 7. Germline V gene lookup returns CDR1 SGDLS and CDR2 YYNGEE. The CDR3 loop is CASSAQGAVGETQYF. CDR3 DNA sequence: TGTGCCAGCAGCGCACAGGGGGCTGTGGGAGAGACCCAGTACTTC.

The V and J genes are TRBV2 and TRBJ2-5; 10 bases map to TRBD2. CDR3 length: 20 amino acids. V lost 7 bases and J lost 1; bases outside the gene matches: 21. Per germline, CDR1 SNHLY and CDR2 FYNNEI. The CDR3 sequence is CASTLRVAGSGGTIQETQYF. DNA for the CDR3: TGTGCCAGCACCTTGAGGGTAGCGGGTAGCGGGGGGACCATCCAAGAGACCCAGTACTTC.

The chain combines TRBV5-4 with TRBJ1-2; no firm D call. Trimming shortened V by 3 bases and J by 5 bases, and 11 bases separated the two germline ends. The CDR3 spans 13 residues. Germline CDR1 SGHNT, CDR2 YYREEE (reference sequence). The CDR3 sequence is CASSSDGEYGYTF. As DNA, the CDR3 is TGTGCCAGCAGCTCGGACGGAGAGTATGGCTACACCTTC. Drawing the rest from reference TRBV5-4 and TRBJ1-2, the complete variable domain is ETGVTQSPTHLIKTRGQQVTLRCSSQSGHNTVSWYQQALGQGPQFIFQYYREEENGRGNFPPRFSGLQFPNYSSELNVNALELDDSALYLCASSSDGEYGYTFGSGTRLTVV.

The chain carries TRBV30 and TRBJ1-2; TRBD1 matches 7 bases. From germline, CDR1 is GTSNPN and CDR2 SVGIG (reference sequence). Trimming at V came to 1 base and at J to 6 bases, leaving 8 bases not matched to a gene. This CDR3 has 14 residues. CDR3 bases: TGTGCCTGGAGTGGGACAGGCCGAATTCATGGCTACACCTTC. Translation: CAWSGTGRIHGYTF. Full variable domain (missing parts from reference TRBV30 and TRBJ1-2): SQTIHQWPATLVQPVGSPLSLECTVEGTSNPNLYWYRQAAGRGLQLLFYSVGIGQISSEVPQNLSASRPQDRQFILSSKKLLLSDSGFYLCAWSGTGRIHGYTFGSGTRLTVV.

This chain connects TRBV4-3 to TRBJ2-7; 11 bases are a match to TRBD2. Germline assignment: CDR1 LGHNA and CDR2 YSLEER. The CDR3 has 15 residues. Germline trimming cut 3 bases from V and 2 bases from J; bases unmatched to any gene: 3. The chain's CDR3 is CASSHRSGRAYEQYF. CDR3 DNA: TGCGCCAGCAGCCACCGTAGCGGGAGGGCCTACGAGCAGTACTTC.

The chain combines TRBV30 with TRBJ1-2; 7 nucleotides align to TRBD1. This CDR3 region has 12 residues. Germline CDR1 GTSNPN, CDR2 SVGIG (reference sequence). V lost 2 bases to trimming and J lost 14 bases; unmatched junction nucleotides: 11. CDR3 sequence reads: CAWSFDRAKVTF. For the CDR3, the DNA is TGTGCCTGGAGTTTTGACAGGGCGAAAGTAACCTTC.

The chain recombines TRBV19 with TRBJ1-5; no clear D. The germline V gene encodes CDR1 LNHDA and CDR2 SQIVND (reference sequence). The CDR3 runs 14 residues. V was trimmed by 2 bases and J by 7 bases, leaving 12 bases between them. The CDR3 reads CASSIRKAEQPQHF. As DNA, the CDR3 is TGTGCCAGTAGTATAAGGAAGGCGGAACAGCCCCAGCATTTT.

The V and J genes are TRBV9 and TRBJ1-2; D is ambiguous. This CDR3 has 13 amino acids. The germline gives CDR1 SGDLS, CDR2 YYNGEE. Trimming removed 1 base at V and 1 base at J, with 5 bases between. CDR3 in DNA: TGTGCCAGCAGCGTACAGGATAACTATGGCTACACCTTC. Protein: CASSVQDNYGYTF.

The V call is TRBV19, the J call TRBJ2-7; 13 nucleotides match TRBD2. The CDR3 is 16 amino acids. Per the germline V gene, CDR1 is LNHDA and CDR2 is SQIVND (reference sequence). Germline trimming cut 5 bases from V and 5 bases from J; bases unmatched to any gene: 9. CDR3: CASSPGLAGVGDEQYF. For the CDR3, the DNA is TGTGCCAGTAGTCCCGGACTAGCGGGAGTAGGAGACGAGCAGTACTTC.

Turning to this clone: Other DNA sequences in the sample encode the same CDR3. The J gene is TRBJ2-7, the V gene TRBV5-1, with 9 bases aligning to TRBD1. The V gene end was trimmed by 4 bases and the J gene end by 4 bases; junction bases not matched to a gene: 6. This CDR3 region has 14 residues. Germline CDR1 reads SGHRS; CDR2 reads YFSETQ. The CDR3 protein is CASSAGTGRYEQYF. CDR3 nucleotides: TGCGCCAGCAGCGCGGGGACAGGGAGGTACGAGCAGTACTTC.

This rearrangement joins TRBV11-1 to TRBJ2-7; no reliable D call. Trimming removed 8 bases from V and 0 bases from J, with 5 bases in between. Germline V lookup: CDR1 SGHAT, CDR2 FQDESV (reference sequence). The length of the CDR3 is 11 residues. The DNA of the CDR3 is TGTGCCAGCGGGTTCTCCTACGAGCAGTACTTC. This sequence encodes CASGFSYEQYF.

This chain joins TRBV4-3 and TRBJ2-1; unclear D gene. The CDR3 is 13 amino acids. V lost 2 bases, J lost 8 bases, and 10 bases lay in between. Germline assignment: CDR1 LGHNA and CDR2 YSLEER. The CDR3 reads CASSQQVAYEQFF. The CDR3 DNA reads TGCGCCAGCAGCCAACAGGTGGCCTATGAGCAGTTCTTC.

V usage is TRBV30 and J usage is TRBJ2-5, with D perhaps matching TRBD2 (7 bases). Between the trimmed V and J ends, which lost 2 bases and 5 bases, there was a span of 12 bases. This CDR3 comprises 13 residues. CDR1 is GTSNPN, CDR2 SVGIG, per germline (reference sequence). The chain's CDR3 is CAWSRGGRETQYF. DNA of the CDR3: TGTGCCTGGAGTAGGGGGGGGAGGGAGACCCAGTACTTC.

The V and J genes are TRBV30 and TRBJ1-2, with D perhaps TRBD1 (5 bases). The V end was cut by 6 bases, the J end by 4 bases, with 15 bases between. The length of the CDR3 is 13 residues. The germline gives CDR1 GTSNPN, CDR2 SVGIG (reference sequence). The CDR3 DNA sequence: TGTGCCTGTGCAACAGGACGCCTCTATGGCTACACCTTC. Translation: CACATGRLYGYTF.

The gene calls are TRBV6-1 and TRBJ2-7; 8 bases align to TRBD1. In germline, CDR1 is MNHNS, CDR2 SASEGT. The CDR3 is made up of 14 amino acids. With V trimmed by 7 bases and J by 5 bases, 10 bases remained unmatched. The CDR3 loop is CASTKGGQEDEQYF. CDR3 nucleotide sequence: TGTGCCAGCACTAAAGGGGGACAGGAGGACGAGCAGTACTTC.

This rearrangement joins TRBV27 to TRBJ1-4; D remains ambiguous. Germline V gene lookup returns CDR1 MNHEY and CDR2 SMNVEV (reference sequence). V lost 2 bases, J lost 5 bases, and 15 bases lay in between. CDR3 size: 16 residues. The CDR3 DNA reads as TGTGCCAGCAGTTTAACCTACGAAAAGGAGAATGAAAAACTGTTTTTT. Its protein product is CASSLTYEKENEKLFF.

The chain combines TRBV25-1 with TRBJ1-4, with a possible D match to TRBD1 (5 bases). The germline V and J ends were trimmed by 2 bases and 6 bases, with 22 bases remaining between them. The CDR3 extends over 18 amino acids. The germline gives CDR1 MGHDK, CDR2 SYGVNS. DNA for the CDR3: TGTGCCAGCAGTGAAACCAGGGCCGTAGGAGGCTCTGATGAAAAACTGTTTTTT. Translated: CASSETRAVGGSDEKLFF.

The V call is TRBV14, the J call TRBJ2-1, with a possible D match to TRBD2 (6 bases). This CDR3 region has 16 residues. V was shortened by 1 base and J by 6 bases, with 16 bases between the two germline ends. Germline V gene sequence: CDR1 SGHDN, CDR2 FVKESK. Written as DNA, the CDR3 is TGTGCCAGCAGCCAAGGAGGAATAGGGACTTTCAATGAGCAGTTCTTC. Amino acid sequence: CASSQGGIGTFNEQFF.

V is TRBV18 and J is TRBJ2-1; unclear D gene. The CDR3 contains 13 residues. V lost 1 base, J lost 7 bases, and 8 bases lay in between. Germline V gene lookup returns CDR1 KGHSH and CDR2 LQKENI. The CDR3 loop is CASSPRMGNEQFF. CDR3 coding DNA: TGTGCCAGCTCACCACGTATGGGGAATGAGCAGTTCTTC.

As regards this clone: Germline is not matched at one junction end, which may reflect a read error. This chain uses TRBV7-7 with TRBJ2-2, with D possibly being TRBD1 (6 bases). Germline-derived CDR1 and CDR2 are SSHAT and FNYEAQ (reference sequence). The CDR3 loop spans 17 amino acids. CDR3 sequence: CASSLRSGTLNTGELFF. For the CDR3, the DNA is TGTGCTAGCAGCTTAAGATCCGGGACACTGAACACCGGGGAGCTGTTTTTT. Full variable domain (outside the CDR3, taken from reference TRBV7-7 and TRBJ2-2): GAGVSQSPRYKVTKRGQDVTLRCDPISSHATLYWYQQALGQGPEFLTYFNYEAQPDKSGLPSDRFSAERPEGSISTLTIQRTEQRDSAMYRCASSLRSGTLNTGELFFGEGSRLTVL.

The V gene is TRBV7-2, the J gene TRBJ2-5; D gene ambiguous. V was cut by 1 base and J by 0 bases, with 12 bases left in between. Germline V gene sequence: CDR1 SGHTA, CDR2 FQGNSA. This CDR3 is 16 amino acids long. The CDR3 reads CASSLGGPHYQETQYF. CDR3 DNA: TGTGCCAGCAGCTTAGGTGGCCCCCATTACCAAGAGACCCAGTACTTC.

The genes are TRBV2 and TRBJ1-5; unclear D gene. Germline loops: CDR1 SNHLY, CDR2 FYNNEI. This CDR3 is 12 amino acids long. V lost 7 bases and J lost 7, with 11 bases in between. DNA of the CDR3: TGTGCCAGCACCAACATTGGGCAGCCCCAGCATTTT. Translating gives CASTNIGQPQHF.

The chain joins TRBV18 to TRBJ2-1, with D tentatively TRBD1 or TRBD2 (5 bases each). CDR1 KGHSH and CDR2 LQKENI come from the germline V gene. With 1 base removed from V and 1 base from J, the gap between germline ends came to 8 bases. The CDR3 is 15 residues long. CDR3 nucleotides: TGTGCCAGCTCACCACGGGGGTTTTCCTACAATGAGCAGTTCTTC. This translates into CASSPRGFSYNEQFF.